These T cell receptor beta chains were read from a single sample in a study of CD4 T cells in relation to SARS-CoV-2 and coronaviruses. Using immunoSEQ multiplex PCR, the repertoire was profiled, and TCRdb retains in-frame clones only, with some absent. This sample has about 21,000 clones; approximately 70% occur once, and the top ten carry around 16%. Which antigens these TCRs recognize remains unknown. Sequencing used CD4+ T cells from PBMCs, cultured in vitro. Every receptor here comes from a human donor in good health. The CDR3 runs from the conserved cysteine through the conserved F or W. The order of the fields is clone size, V gene, D gene, J gene, CDR3 protein, CDR3 DNA. The D gene is left open where the match is weak. A clone size is listed for some rows: how often the clone was seen (once, few, many), or a class if it is expanded.

-	TRBV9	-	TRBJ2-3	CASSVEERGGSFADTQYF	TGTGCCAGCAGCGTAGAGGAACGCGGCGGGTCCTTTGCAGATACGCAGTATTTT
-	TRBV7-4	TRBD2	TRBJ2-5	CASSSRGTSGEETQYF	TGTGCCAGCAGCTCCCGCGGGACTAGCGGAGAAGAGACCCAGTACTTC
once	TRBV11-3	-	TRBJ2-1	CASSLLGGNEQFF	TGTGCCAGCAGCTTACTCGGGGGCAATGAGCAGTTCTTC
-	TRBV5-8	TRBD1	TRBJ1-5	CASSARTGYSNQPQHF	TGTGCCAGCAGCGCCCGGACAGGTTATAGCAATCAGCCCCAGCATTTT
once	TRBV6-5	-	TRBJ1-2	CASSRNSGYGYTF	TGTGCCAGCAGTCGGAATTCGGGGTATGGCTACACCTTC
-	TRBV18	TRBD1	TRBJ1-2	CASSAGTGARANYGYTF	TGTGCCAGCTCAGCCGGGACAGGGGCAAGAGCTAACTATGGCTACACCTTC
once	TRBV3-1/TRBV3-2	-	TRBJ2-1	CASSQGGQGGLHEQFF	TGTGCCAGCAGCCAAGGAGGTCAGGGGGGGCTCCATGAGCAGTTCTTC
-	TRBV11-2	-	TRBJ2-3	CASSPRGNTQYF	TGTGCCAGCAGCCCAAGGGGGAATACGCAGTATTTT
-	TRBV19	TRBD2	TRBJ2-7	CASSMTSGRAEYEQYF	TGTGCCAGTAGCATGACTAGCGGGAGGGCCGAGTACGAGCAGTACTTC
-	TRBV4-3	TRBD2	TRBJ2-7	CASSQDGGGGYEQYF	TGCGCCAGCAGCCAAGATGGGGGGGGTGGGTACGAGCAGTACTTC
-	TRBV6-2/TRBV6-3	-	TRBJ1-2	CASSRVQEGYTF	TGTGCCAGCAGTCGGGTCCAGGAGGGCTACACCTTC
-	TRBV12-2	-	TRBJ2-2	CASRRRPGLLYTANTGELFF	TGTGCAAGTCGCAGACGTCCGGGACTTCTATATACCGCGAACACCGGGGAGCTGTTTTTT
once	TRBV3-1/TRBV3-2	-	TRBJ2-7	CASSLNGVGSYEQYF	TGTGCCAGCAGCTTAAACGGGGTTGGGTCCTACGAGCAGTACTTC
-	TRBV11-2	-	TRBJ1-2	CASSLEDNNYGYTF	TGTGCCAGCAGCTTAGAGGACAATAACTATGGCTACACCTTC
-	TRBV5-1	-	TRBJ2-2	CASSLAIQSAGELFF	TGCGCCAGCAGCTTAGCAATACAAAGCGCCGGGGAGCTGTTTTTT
-	TRBV7-9	-	TRBJ2-7	CASSPRNPYEQYF	TGTGCCAGCAGCCCCCGCAACCCCTACGAGCAGTACTTC
-	TRBV11-2	-	TRBJ2-1	CASSLAGFPGGLSYNEQFF	TGTGCCAGCAGCTTAGCTGGCTTTCCCGGGGGCCTATCATACAATGAGCAGTTCTTC
-	TRBV9	TRBD2	TRBJ2-5	CASSVGGGGHQETQYF	TGTGCCAGCAGCGTAGGAGGCGGGGGGCACCAAGAGACCCAGTACTTC
-	TRBV9	-	TRBJ2-6	CASSVATPPANVLTF	TGTGCCAGCAGCGTCGCCACCCCTCCGGCCAACGTCCTGACTTTC
-	TRBV19	-	TRBJ1-2	CASSPAGGAGAGYTF	TGTGCAAGTAGTCCAGCAGGAGGGGCGGGGGCTGGCTACACCTTC
-	TRBV27	-	TRBJ1-5	CASSLEGDGVNQPQHF	TGTGCCAGCAGTTTGGAAGGGGACGGAGTGAATCAGCCCCAGCATTTT
-	TRBV18	-	TRBJ1-6	CASSPLFVSDKGTSTLGDSPLHF	TGTGCCAGCTCACCACTTTTCGTTTCCGATAAAGGGACCTCTACCCTGGGTGATTCACCCCTCCACTTT
-	TRBV9	TRBD2	TRBJ2-3	CASSEAIAGAGTDTQYF	TGTGCCAGCAGCGAGGCTATAGCGGGGGCGGGAACAGATACGCAGTATTTT
once	TRBV15	TRBD1	TRBJ2-7	CATSLGTGYEQYF	TGTGCCACCAGCTTAGGGACAGGCTACGAGCAGTACTTC
-	TRBV7-2	-	TRBJ1-2	CASSPRQVLDGYTF	TGTGCCAGCAGTCCCCGACAGGTTTTGGATGGCTACACCTTC
-	TRBV7-3	-	TRBJ2-3	CASSLGPDTQYF	TGTGCCAGCAGCTTAGGTCCAGATACGCAGTATTTT
few	TRBV7-2	-	TRBJ2-3	CASSLNMAGDTQYF	TGTGCCAGCAGCTTAAATATGGCCGGGGATACGCAGTATTTT
-	TRBV6-2/TRBV6-3	TRBD2	TRBJ2-3	CASSSGLAGVGDTQYF	TGTGCCAGCAGTTCGGGACTAGCGGGAGTTGGAGATACGCAGTATTTT
-	TRBV12-5	TRBD1	TRBJ2-3	CASSEDRFADTQYF	TGTGCTAGTAGCGAGGACAGGTTCGCAGATACGCAGTATTTT